This entry lists 25 T cell receptor beta chains sequenced from one sample in a study of T-cell memory formation after mild COVID-19. TCRdb recomputed calls from the 5' RACE reads with MiXCR, one row per CDR3 protein. The data contain tens of thousands of distinct CDR3 sequences, about 23% of them singletons. The material sequenced was PBMCs or a T cell subset sorted from them (not recorded which). The source of these receptors is a young man who had mild COVID-19 (a few samples of this study predate the infection). Cell type and time point are not known.

In this sample, this clonotype turned up a few times. The genes are TRBV29-1 and TRBJ2-4; D gene ambiguous. Trimming removed 4 bases at V and 9 bases at J, with 7 bases between. Germline V lookup: CDR1 SQVTM, CDR2 ANQGSEA. CDR3 length: 10 residues. This CDR3 reads CSVGQAIQYF. The CDR3 DNA sequence: TGCAGCGTTGGTCAGGCCATTCAGTACTTC. The complete variable domain, with remaining parts taken from reference TRBV29-1 and TRBJ2-4, reads SAVISQKPSRDICQRGTSLTIQCQVDSQVTMMFWYRQQPGQSLTLIATANQGSEATYESGFVIDKFPISRPNLTFSTLTVSNMSPEDSSIYLCSVGQAIQYFGAGTRLSVL.

This clonotype has more than one count but fewer than ten. The chain carries TRBV12-3 or TRBV12-4 and TRBJ1-5; 9 bases map to TRBD1. The junction had 6 bases not matched to a gene; V was cut back by 6 bases and J by 3 bases. The CDR3 consists of 15 residues. CDR3 sequence: CASSPGTGYNQPQHF. CDR3 DNA: TGTGCCAGCAGCCCCGGGACAGGGTACAATCAGCCCCAGCATTTT.

The chain combines TRBV4-2 with TRBJ2-1; 8 positions agree with TRBD2. Germline lookup yields CDR1 LGHNA and CDR2 YNFKEQ. V dropped 4 bases and J dropped 10; count of bases not matched to a gene: 12. This CDR3 has 15 amino acids. CDR3 sequence: CASSPPARGVREQFF. As DNA, the CDR3 is TGTGCCAGCAGCCCCCCGGCGCGGGGGGTCAGGGAGCAGTTCTTC.

This clonotype has only a few counts. V and J are TRBV2 and TRBJ2-2; D may match TRBD1 or TRBD2 (6 bases each). V gave up 8 bases and J gave up 9 bases, with 16 bases separating them. Germline V gene lookup returns CDR1 SNHLY and CDR2 FYNNEI. The CDR3 runs 13 residues. DNA for the CDR3: TGTGCCAGCGGCCTTGGGGGGCCAAGGGAGCTGTTTTTT. Translating gives CASGLGGPRELFF.

The gene calls are TRBV4-1 and TRBJ1-2; D might be TRBD1 (5 bases). This CDR3 comprises 15 residues. Trimming took 3 bases from V and 6 from J, leaving 17 bases between them. The germline V gene encodes CDR1 MGHRA and CDR2 YSYEKL. The chain's CDR3 is CASSHLKMGDDGYTF. CDR3 DNA: TGCGCCAGCAGCCATCTCAAGATGGGGGACGATGGCTACACCTTC.

The chain couples TRBV7-2 to TRBJ1-1; TRBD1 aligns across 7 bases. V was clipped by 4 bases and J by 4 bases; unmatched bases: 3. Germline-derived CDR1 and CDR2 are SGHTA and FQGNSA. The CDR3 is 13 residues long. The CDR3 region has the DNA TGTGCCAGCAGCTACCGACAGGGCACTGAAGCTTTCTTT. Its protein product is CASSYRQGTEAFF.

This sequence joins TRBV29-1 and TRBJ2-1; D is unresolved. CDR3 size: 10 residues. Germline V gene lookup returns CDR1 SQVTM and CDR2 ANQGSEA. Trimming cost V 5 bases and J 7 bases, with 6 bases left between them. The CDR3 spells CSVRRNEQFF. Written as DNA, the CDR3 is TGCAGCGTTAGAAGGAATGAGCAGTTCTTC.

CDR3 sequence (DNA): TGTGCCAGCCTCGCGTTGGAGCGGATCGACACCGGGGAGCTGTTTTTT. This gives the protein CASLALERIDTGELFF. The chain joins TRBV7-9 to TRBJ2-2, with D possibly TRBD2 on 5 matching bases. This CDR3 has 16 residues. V dropped 8 bases and J dropped 3 bases, with 19 bases sitting between them. Germline values: CDR1 SEHNR, CDR2 FQNEAQ (reference sequence).

This clonotype was counted a few times. The V and J genes are TRBV12-3 or TRBV12-4 and TRBJ1-3, with D perhaps matching TRBD1 (5 bases). The CDR3 is 14 amino acids. Trimming removed 7 bases at V and 4 bases at J, with 14 bases between. The CDR3 DNA reads as TGTGCCAGCACCTCGGGGCTTGGGGGAAACACCATATATTTT. Amino acids: CASTSGLGGNTIYF.

The rearrangement links TRBV27 to TRBJ2-7; D might be TRBD2 (5 bases). Germline V gives CDR1 MNHEY, CDR2 SMNVEV (reference sequence). Deletions cut 0 bases from V and 5 bases from J, with 11 bases between. CDR3 length: 14 residues. CDR3 DNA sequence: TGTGCCAGCAGTTTATCTCGGGGATCCAACGAGCAGTACGTC. Encoded protein: CASSLSRGSNEQYV.

The chain links TRBV7-2 to TRBJ2-1; D is possibly TRBD1 (6 bases). CDR1 and CDR2 from the germline V gene are SGHTA and FQGNSA. The CDR3 contains 17 residues. Trimming cost V 1 base and J 8 bases, with 21 bases left between them. CDR3 residues: CASSLVSARGPFDEQFF. Written as DNA, the CDR3 is TGTGCCAGCAGCTTAGTTTCGGCCAGGGGCCCCTTCGATGAGCAGTTCTTC.

This chain links TRBV7-9 with TRBJ2-7, with D perhaps matching TRBD1 (5 bases). The length of the CDR3 is 14 residues. Germline CDR1 and CDR2: SEHNR and FQNEAQ (reference sequence). Trimming removed 5 bases from V and 5 bases from J, with 16 bases in between. The CDR3 DNA reads as TGTGCCAGCAGCGCTTCCGTAGGGGCCCACGAGCAGTACTTC. It codes for CASSASVGAHEQYF.

A few counts support this clonotype. This chain joins TRBV4-3 and TRBJ2-5, with TRBD2 as a possible D gene (7 bases). CDR3 length: 16 residues. The V gene lost 0 bases and the J gene lost 1 base, with 12 bases spanning the gap. Germline-derived CDR1 and CDR2 are LGHNA and YSLEER. CDR3 in amino acids: CASSQDLRGGQETQYF. For the CDR3, the DNA is TGCGCCAGCAGCCAAGATTTGAGGGGGGGCCAAGAGACCCAGTACTTC.

V and J are TRBV24-1 and TRBJ2-5; 13 positions match TRBD2. CDR1 KGHDR and CDR2 SFDVKD come from the germline V gene. CDR3 size: 21 residues. Losses at the gene ends were 0 bases for V and 0 bases for J; bases not matched to a gene: 12. CDR3 sequence (DNA): TGTGCCACCAGTGATTTGAAAGGACTAGCGGGGGCCTCTCTGTACCAAGAGACCCAGTACTTC. Its protein is CATSDLKGLAGASLYQETQYF.

This clonotype turned up a few times. The V call is TRBV12-3 or TRBV12-4, the J call TRBJ2-5; perhaps TRBD1 as D (6 bases). With 6 bases removed from V and 1 base from J, the gap between germline ends came to 15 bases. CDR3 length: 15 residues. The CDR3 region has the DNA TGTGCCAGCAGCCCGGGTGGCAGGGGCCAAGAGACCCAGTACTTC. Protein: CASSPGGRGQETQYF.

This rearrangement joins TRBV10-3 to TRBJ1-2; tentatively, D is TRBD1 (5 bases). Germline V CDR1 and CDR2: ENHRY, SYGVKD. CDR3 size: 15 residues. V gave up 0 bases and J gave up 6 bases, with 14 bases separating them. For the CDR3, the DNA is TGTGCCATCAGTGAGTCGATAGGGGCGCCGAATGGCTACACCTTC. This gives the protein CAISESIGAPNGYTF.

The table lists this clonotype with a few counts. The CDR3 here is CASSPWTGALETQYF. Written as DNA, the CDR3 is TGTGCCAGCAGTCCCTGGACAGGGGCCTTAGAGACCCAGTACTTC. This chain uses TRBV28 with TRBJ2-5; TRBD1 agrees at 9 bases. CDR3 length: 15 residues. V lost 5 bases, J lost 4 bases, and 8 bases stayed unmatched. From germline, CDR1 is MDHEN and CDR2 SYDVKM.

V is TRBV10-3 and J is TRBJ2-7, with no clear D. V was trimmed by 2 bases and J by 0 bases, leaving 17 bases between them. CDR1 and CDR2 (germline): ENHRY, SYGVKD. This CDR3 contains 17 residues. In DNA form, the CDR3 reads TGTGCCATCAGTGAGCCTGTGGGTAGGGTGGACTCCTACGAGCAGTACTTC. Protein sequence: CAISEPVGRVDSYEQYF.

CDR3: CASRDTGWDGEKLFF. The DNA for the CDR3 is TGTGCCAGCAGGGACACCGGGTGGGATGGTGAAAAACTGTTTTTT. V gene TRBV6-1 combines with J gene TRBJ1-4, with D possibly being TRBD1 (5 bases). V lost 6 bases and J 7 bases, leaving 18 bases between the germline ends. CDR1 is MNHNS and CDR2 is SASEGT in the germline V gene. This CDR3 is built from 15 residues.

The chain couples TRBV20-1 to TRBJ2-7, with D tentatively TRBD1 (5 bases). The length of the CDR3 is 16 residues. Trimming removed 0 bases at V and 3 bases at J, with 18 bases between. Germline CDR1 and CDR2: DFQATT and SNEGSKA (reference sequence). The CDR3 sequence is CSARDRASLDIYEQYV. As DNA, the CDR3 is TGCAGTGCTAGAGATAGGGCCTCTCTGGACATCTACGAGCAGTACGTC.

The V call is TRBV4-1, the J call TRBJ2-7; D is possibly TRBD1 or TRBD2 (6 bases each). Germline V gene lookup returns CDR1 MGHRA and CDR2 YSYEKL. This CDR3 has 17 residues. V lost 4 bases and J lost 6, with 25 bases in between. For the CDR3, the DNA is TGCGCCAGCAGCCCAGGGGTAAATCGGGGGCCCCGTCTCGAGCAGTACTTC. Residues: CASSPGVNRGPRLEQYF.

This clonotype has just a few counts. The chain links TRBV5-1 to TRBJ2-1; D is unresolved. This CDR3 has 12 amino acids. Germline V gene sequence: CDR1 SGHRS, CDR2 YFSETQ. V was pared by 1 base and J by 5 bases, with 4 bases between. CDR3 amino acids: CASSLTDNEQFF. The CDR3 DNA is TGCGCCAGCAGCTTGACAGACAATGAGCAGTTCTTC.

The V gene is TRBV5-1, the J gene TRBJ2-3; 11 bases agree with TRBD2. This CDR3 is 17 amino acids long. Trimming removed 4 bases from V and 2 bases from J; junction bases left unmatched: 9. Germline values: CDR1 SGHRS, CDR2 YFSETQ. The CDR3 nucleotides are TGCGCCAGCAGCCATAGCGGGGGGGCTGCCCCCACAGATACGCAGTATTTT. It codes for CASSHSGGAAPTDTQYF. Using reference TRBV5-1 and TRBJ2-3 for the parts outside the CDR3, the full variable domain is KAGVTQTPRYLIKTRGQQVTLSCSPISGHRSVSWYQQTPGQGLQFLFEYFSETQRNKGNFPGRFSGRQFSNSRSEMNVSTLELGDSALYLCASSHSGGAAPTDTQYFGPGTRLTVL.

This clonotype was counted only a few times. This chain joins TRBV6-5 and TRBJ2-2, with TRBD2 as a possible D gene (6 bases). This CDR3 contains 16 residues. The germline CDR1 and CDR2 sequences are MNHEY and SVGAGI. V lost 2 bases to trimming and J lost 3 bases, with 13 bases between them. DNA for the CDR3: TGTGCCAGCAGTTACCAAACTAGCCTGCACACCGGGGAGCTGTTTTTT. This translates into CASSYQTSLHTGELFF.

This clonotype was seen only a few times. The chain employs TRBV5-1 and TRBJ1-2; TRBD1 matches at 8 bases. The CDR3 is 15 amino acids. Germline trimming cut 4 bases from V and 5 bases from J; bases unmatched to any gene: 10. Germline V gene lookup returns CDR1 SGHRS and CDR2 YFSETQ. CDR3 loop: CASSISQGGPYGYTF. In DNA form, the CDR3 reads TGCGCCAGCAGCATATCACAGGGGGGCCCGTATGGCTACACCTTC.